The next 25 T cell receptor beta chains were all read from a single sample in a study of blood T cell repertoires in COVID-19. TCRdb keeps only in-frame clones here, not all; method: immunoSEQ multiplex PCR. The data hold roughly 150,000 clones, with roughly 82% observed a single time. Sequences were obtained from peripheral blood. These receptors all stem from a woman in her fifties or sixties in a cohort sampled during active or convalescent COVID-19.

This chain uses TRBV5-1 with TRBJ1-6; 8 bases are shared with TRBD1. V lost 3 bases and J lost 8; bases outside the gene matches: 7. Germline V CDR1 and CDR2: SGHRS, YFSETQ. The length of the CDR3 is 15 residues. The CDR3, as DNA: TGCGCCAGCAGCTCCCTCGGACAGGGAGATTCACCCCTCCACTTT. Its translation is CASSSLGQGDSPLHF.

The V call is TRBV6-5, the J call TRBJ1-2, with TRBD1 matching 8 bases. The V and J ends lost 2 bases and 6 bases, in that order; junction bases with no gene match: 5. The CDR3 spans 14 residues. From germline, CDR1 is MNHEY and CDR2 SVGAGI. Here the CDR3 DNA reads TGTGCCAGCAGTTACCGGGACAGGAAGGATGGCTACACCTTC. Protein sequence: CASSYRDRKDGYTF.

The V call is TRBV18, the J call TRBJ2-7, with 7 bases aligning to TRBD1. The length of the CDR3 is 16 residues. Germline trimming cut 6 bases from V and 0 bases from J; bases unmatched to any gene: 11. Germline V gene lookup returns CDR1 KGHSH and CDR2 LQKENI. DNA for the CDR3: TGTGCCAGCTCTCCTAGGACAGGTCTTAGCTCCTACGAGCAGTACTTC. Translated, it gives CASSPRTGLSSYEQYF.

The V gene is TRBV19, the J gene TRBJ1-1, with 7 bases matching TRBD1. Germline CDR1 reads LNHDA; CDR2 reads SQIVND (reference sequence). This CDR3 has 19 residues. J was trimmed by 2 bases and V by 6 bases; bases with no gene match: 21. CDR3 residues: CASSRHLDRVNLINTEAFF. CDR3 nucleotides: TGTGCCAGTAGCCGACATCTCGACAGGGTTAACCTTATAAACACTGAAGCTTTCTTT.

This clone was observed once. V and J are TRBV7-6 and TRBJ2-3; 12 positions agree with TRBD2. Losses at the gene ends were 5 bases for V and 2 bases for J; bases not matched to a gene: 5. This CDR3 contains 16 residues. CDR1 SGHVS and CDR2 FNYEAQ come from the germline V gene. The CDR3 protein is CASSIGLAGTTDTQYF. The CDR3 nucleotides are TGTGCCAGCAGCATCGGACTAGCGGGGACCACAGATACGCAGTATTTT.

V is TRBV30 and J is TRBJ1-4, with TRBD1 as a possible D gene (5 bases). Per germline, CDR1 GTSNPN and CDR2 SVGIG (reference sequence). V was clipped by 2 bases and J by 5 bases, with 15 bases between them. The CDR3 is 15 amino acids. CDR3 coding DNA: TGTGCCTGGAGTCGGACAACCGCGTGGAATGAAAAACTGTTTTTT. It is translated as CAWSRTTAWNEKLFF.

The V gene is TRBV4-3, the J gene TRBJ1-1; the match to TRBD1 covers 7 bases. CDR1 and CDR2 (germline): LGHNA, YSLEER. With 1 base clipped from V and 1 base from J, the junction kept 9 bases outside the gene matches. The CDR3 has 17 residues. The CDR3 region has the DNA TGCGCCAGCAGCCAAGGTGCCAGGGGGTCTTGGAACACTGAAGCTTTCTTT. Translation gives CASSQGARGSWNTEAFF.

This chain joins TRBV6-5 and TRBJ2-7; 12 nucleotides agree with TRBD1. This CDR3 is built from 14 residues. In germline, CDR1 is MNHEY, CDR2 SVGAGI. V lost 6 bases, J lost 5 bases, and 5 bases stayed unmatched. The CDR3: CASRTGTGGNEQYF. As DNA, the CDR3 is TGTGCCAGCAGAACCGGGACAGGGGGCAACGAGCAGTACTTC.

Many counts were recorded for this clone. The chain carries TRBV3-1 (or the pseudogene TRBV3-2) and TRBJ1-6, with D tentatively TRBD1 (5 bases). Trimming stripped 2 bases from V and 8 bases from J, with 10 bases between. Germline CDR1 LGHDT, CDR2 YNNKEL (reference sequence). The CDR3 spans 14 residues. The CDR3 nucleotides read TGTGCCAGCAGCCAATTCCCGGGGGATTCACCCCTCCACTTT. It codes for CASSQFPGDSPLHF.

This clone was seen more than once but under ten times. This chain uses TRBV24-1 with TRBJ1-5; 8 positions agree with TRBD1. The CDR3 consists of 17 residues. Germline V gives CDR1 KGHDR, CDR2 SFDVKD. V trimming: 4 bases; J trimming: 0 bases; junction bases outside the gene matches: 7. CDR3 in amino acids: CATSEAGGGYSNQPQHF. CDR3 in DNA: TGTGCCACCAGTGAGGCAGGGGGCGGGTATAGCAATCAGCCCCAGCATTTT.

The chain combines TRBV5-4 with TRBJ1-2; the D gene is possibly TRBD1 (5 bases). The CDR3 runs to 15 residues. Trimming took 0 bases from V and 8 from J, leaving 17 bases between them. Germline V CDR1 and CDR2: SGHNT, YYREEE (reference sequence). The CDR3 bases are TGTGCCAGCAGCTTGGAGGACAATCGGTGGGGCGGCTACACCTTC. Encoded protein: CASSLEDNRWGGYTF.

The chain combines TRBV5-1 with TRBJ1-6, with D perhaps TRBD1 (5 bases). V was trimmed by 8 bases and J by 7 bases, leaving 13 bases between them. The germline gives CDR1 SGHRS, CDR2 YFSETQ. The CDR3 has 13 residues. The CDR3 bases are TGCGCCAGTGGGCAGGGTAACAATTCACCCCTCCACTTT. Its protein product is CASGQGNNSPLHF.

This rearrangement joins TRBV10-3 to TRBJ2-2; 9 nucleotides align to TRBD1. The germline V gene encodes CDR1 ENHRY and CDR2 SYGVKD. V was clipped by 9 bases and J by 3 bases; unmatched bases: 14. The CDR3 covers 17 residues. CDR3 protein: CAMGATGGAGYTGELFF. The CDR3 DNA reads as TGTGCCATGGGGGCCACAGGGGGCGCGGGATACACCGGGGAGCTGTTTTTT.

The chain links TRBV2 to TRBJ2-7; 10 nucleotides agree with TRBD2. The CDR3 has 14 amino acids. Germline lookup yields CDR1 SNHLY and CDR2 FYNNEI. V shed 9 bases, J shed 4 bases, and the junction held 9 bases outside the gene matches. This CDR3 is CASTGSSGGYEQYF. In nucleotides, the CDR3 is TGTGCCAGTACTGGCTCTAGCGGGGGTTACGAGCAGTACTTC.

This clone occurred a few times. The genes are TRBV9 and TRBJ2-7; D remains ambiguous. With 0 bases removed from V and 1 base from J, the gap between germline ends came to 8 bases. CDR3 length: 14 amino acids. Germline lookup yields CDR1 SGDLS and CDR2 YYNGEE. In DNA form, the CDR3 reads TGTGCCAGCAGCGTAGCGGCAGGTTCCTACGAGCAGTACTTC. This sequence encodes CASSVAAGSYEQYF.

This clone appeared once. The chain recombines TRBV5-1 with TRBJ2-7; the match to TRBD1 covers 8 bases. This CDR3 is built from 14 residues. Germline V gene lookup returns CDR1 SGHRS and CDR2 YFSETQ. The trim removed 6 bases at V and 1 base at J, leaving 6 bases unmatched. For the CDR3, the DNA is TGCGCCAGCAAGGTACAGGGGGGTTCCTACGAGCAGTACTTC. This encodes CASKVQGGSYEQYF.

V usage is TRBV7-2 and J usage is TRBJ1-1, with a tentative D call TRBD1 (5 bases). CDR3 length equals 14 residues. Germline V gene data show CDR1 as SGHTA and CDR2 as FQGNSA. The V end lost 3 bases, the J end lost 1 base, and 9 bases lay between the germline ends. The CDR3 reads CASSFLGANTEAFF. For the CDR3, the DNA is TGTGCCAGCAGCTTTTTAGGGGCGAACACTGAAGCTTTCTTT.

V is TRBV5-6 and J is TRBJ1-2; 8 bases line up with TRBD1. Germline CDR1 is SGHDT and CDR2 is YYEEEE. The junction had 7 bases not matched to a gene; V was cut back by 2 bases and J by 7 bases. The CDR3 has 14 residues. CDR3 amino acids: CASSLWTGRGGYTF. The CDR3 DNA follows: TGTGCCAGCAGCTTATGGACAGGGCGAGGTGGCTACACCTTC.

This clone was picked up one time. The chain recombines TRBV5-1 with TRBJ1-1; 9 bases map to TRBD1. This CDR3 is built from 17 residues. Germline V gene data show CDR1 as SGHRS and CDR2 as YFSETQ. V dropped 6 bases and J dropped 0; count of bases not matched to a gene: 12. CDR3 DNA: TGCGCCAGCAAAGAACAGGGGGCGTATCACATGAACACTGAAGCTTTCTTT. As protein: CASKEQGAYHMNTEAFF.

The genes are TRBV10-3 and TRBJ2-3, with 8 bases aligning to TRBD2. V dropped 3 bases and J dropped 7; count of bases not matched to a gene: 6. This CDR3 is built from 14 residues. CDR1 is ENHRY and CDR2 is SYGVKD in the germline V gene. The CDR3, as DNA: TGTGCCATCAGTGACCCGGGGGGGCTTAATACGCAGTATTTT. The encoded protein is CAISDPGGLNTQYF.

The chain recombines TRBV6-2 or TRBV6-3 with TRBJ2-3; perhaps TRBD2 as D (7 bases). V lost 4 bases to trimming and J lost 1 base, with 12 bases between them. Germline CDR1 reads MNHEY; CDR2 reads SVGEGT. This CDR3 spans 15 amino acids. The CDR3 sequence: CASSWGGGGTDTQYF. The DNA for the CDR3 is TGTGCCAGCAGTTGGGGGGGCGGAGGCACAGATACGCAGTATTTT.

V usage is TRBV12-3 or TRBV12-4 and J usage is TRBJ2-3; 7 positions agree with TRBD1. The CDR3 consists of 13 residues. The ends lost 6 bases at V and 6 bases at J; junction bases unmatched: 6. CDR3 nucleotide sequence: TGTGCCAGCAGAGAACAGGGGAAGGATACGCAGTATTTT. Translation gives CASREQGKDTQYF.

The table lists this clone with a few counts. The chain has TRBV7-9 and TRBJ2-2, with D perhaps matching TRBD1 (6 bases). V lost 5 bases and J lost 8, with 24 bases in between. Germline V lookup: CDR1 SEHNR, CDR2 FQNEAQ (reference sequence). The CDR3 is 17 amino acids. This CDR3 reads CASSPQEGTPSPGELFF. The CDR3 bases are TGTGCCAGCAGCCCGCAAGAAGGGACACCTAGTCCGGGGGAGCTGTTTTTT.

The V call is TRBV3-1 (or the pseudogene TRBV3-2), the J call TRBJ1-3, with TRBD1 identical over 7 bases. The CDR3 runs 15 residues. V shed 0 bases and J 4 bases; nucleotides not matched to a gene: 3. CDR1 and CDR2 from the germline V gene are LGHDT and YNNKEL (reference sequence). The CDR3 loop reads CASSQDRGTGNTIYF. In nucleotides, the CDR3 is TGTGCCAGCAGCCAAGACAGGGGGACAGGAAACACCATATATTTT.

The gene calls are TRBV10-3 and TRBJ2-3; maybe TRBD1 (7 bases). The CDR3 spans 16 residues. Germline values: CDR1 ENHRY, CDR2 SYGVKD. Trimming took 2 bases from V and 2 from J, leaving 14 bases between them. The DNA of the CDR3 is TGTGCCATCAGTGAGAGGGCGGGACAGCCCACAGATACGCAGTATTTT. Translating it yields CAISERAGQPTDTQYF.